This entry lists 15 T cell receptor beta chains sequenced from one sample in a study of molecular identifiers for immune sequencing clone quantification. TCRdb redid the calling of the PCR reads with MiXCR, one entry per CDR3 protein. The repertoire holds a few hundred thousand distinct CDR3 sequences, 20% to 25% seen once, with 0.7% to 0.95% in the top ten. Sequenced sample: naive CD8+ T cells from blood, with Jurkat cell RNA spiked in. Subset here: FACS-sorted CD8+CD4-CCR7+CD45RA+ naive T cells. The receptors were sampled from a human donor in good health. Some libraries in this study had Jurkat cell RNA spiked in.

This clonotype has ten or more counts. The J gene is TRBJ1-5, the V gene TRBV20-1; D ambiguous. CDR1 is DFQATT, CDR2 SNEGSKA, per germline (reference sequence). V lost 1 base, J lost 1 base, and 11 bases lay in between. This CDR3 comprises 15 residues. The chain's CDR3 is CSARGRLESNQPQHF. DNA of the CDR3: TGCAGTGCTAGAGGCCGACTGGAGAGCAATCAGCCCCAGCATTTT.

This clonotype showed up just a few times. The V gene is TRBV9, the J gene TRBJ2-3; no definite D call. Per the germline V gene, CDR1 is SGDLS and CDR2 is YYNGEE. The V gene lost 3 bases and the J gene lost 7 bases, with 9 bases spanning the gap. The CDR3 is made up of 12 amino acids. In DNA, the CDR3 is TGTGCCAGCAGCGATTTGGCGAATACGCAGTATTTT. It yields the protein CASSDLANTQYF.

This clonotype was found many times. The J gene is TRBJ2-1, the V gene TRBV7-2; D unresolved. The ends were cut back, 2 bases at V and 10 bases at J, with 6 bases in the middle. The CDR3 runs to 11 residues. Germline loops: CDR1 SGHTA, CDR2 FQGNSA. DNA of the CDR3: TGTGCCAGCAGCTTACTTTTAGAGCAGTTCTTC. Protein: CASSLLLEQFF.

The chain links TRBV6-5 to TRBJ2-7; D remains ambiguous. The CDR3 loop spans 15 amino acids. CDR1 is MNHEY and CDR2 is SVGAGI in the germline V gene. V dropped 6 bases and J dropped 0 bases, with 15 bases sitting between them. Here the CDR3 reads CASREPYSSSYEQYF. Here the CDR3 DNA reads TGTGCCAGCAGGGAGCCGTATTCCAGCTCCTACGAGCAGTACTTC.

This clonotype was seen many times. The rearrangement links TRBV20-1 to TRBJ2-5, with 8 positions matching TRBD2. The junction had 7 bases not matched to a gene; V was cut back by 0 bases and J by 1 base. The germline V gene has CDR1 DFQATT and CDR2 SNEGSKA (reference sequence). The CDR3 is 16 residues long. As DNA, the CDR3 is TGCAGTGCTAGAGACATTAGCGGGGAACCCCAAGAGACCCAGTACTTC. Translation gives CSARDISGEPQETQYF.

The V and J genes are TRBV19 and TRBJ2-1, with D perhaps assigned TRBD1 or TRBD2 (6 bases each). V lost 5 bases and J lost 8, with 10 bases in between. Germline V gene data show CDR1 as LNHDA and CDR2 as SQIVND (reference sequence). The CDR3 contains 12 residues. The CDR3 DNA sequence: TGTGCCAGTAGTTCGGAGGGGGATGAGCAGTTCTTC. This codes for CASSSEGDEQFF. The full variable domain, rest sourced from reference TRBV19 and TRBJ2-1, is DGGITQSPKYLFRKEGQNVTLSCEQNLNHDAMYWYRQDPGQGLRLIYYSQIVNDFQKGDIAEGYSVSREKKESFPLTVTSAQKNPTAFYLCASSSEGDEQFFGPGTRLTVL.

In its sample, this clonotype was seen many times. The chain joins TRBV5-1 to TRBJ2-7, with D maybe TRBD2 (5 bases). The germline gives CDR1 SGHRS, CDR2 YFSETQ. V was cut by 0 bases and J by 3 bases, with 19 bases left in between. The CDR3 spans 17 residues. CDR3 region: CASSLVARPAESYEQYF. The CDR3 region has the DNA TGCGCCAGCAGCTTGGTAGCCCGCCCAGCGGAAAGCTACGAGCAGTACTTC.

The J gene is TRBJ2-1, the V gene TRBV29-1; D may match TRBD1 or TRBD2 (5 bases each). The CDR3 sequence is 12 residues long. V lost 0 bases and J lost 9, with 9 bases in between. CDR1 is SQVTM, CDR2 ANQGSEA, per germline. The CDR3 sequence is CSVEEEGIEQFF. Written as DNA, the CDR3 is TGCAGCGTTGAAGAAGAGGGGATTGAGCAGTTCTTC.

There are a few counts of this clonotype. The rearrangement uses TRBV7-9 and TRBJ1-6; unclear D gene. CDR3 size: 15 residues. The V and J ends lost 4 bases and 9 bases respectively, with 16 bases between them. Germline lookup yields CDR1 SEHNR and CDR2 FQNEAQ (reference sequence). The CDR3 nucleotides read TGTGCCAGCAGCTCAGAGTTAGGTTTGGGTTCACCCCTCCACTTT. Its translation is CASSSELGLGSPLHF.

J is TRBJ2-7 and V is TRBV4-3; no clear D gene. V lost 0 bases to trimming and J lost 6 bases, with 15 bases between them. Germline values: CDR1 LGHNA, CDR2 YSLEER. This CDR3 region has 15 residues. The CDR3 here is CASSQEGRARGEQYF. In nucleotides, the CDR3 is TGCGCCAGCAGCCAAGAGGGTAGGGCCCGTGGCGAGCAGTACTTC.

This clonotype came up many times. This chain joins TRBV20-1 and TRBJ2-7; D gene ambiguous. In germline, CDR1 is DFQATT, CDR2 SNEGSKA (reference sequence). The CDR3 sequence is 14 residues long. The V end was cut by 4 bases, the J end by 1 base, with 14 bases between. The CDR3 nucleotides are TGCAGTGCTATAGGGAAGCCGTCATCCTACGAGCAGTACTTC. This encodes CSAIGKPSSYEQYF.

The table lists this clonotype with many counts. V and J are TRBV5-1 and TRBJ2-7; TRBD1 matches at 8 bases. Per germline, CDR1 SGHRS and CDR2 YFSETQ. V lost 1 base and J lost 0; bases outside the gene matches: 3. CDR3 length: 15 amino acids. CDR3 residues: CASSLIGTGSYEQYF. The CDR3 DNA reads TGCGCCAGCAGCTTGATCGGGACAGGCTCCTACGAGCAGTACTTC.

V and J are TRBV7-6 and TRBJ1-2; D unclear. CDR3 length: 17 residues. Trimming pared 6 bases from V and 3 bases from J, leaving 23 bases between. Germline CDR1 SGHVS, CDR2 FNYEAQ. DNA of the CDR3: TGTGCCAGCAGTCCCAACGTGCTACTCTCTATCGACTATGGCTACACCTTC. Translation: CASSPNVLLSIDYGYTF.

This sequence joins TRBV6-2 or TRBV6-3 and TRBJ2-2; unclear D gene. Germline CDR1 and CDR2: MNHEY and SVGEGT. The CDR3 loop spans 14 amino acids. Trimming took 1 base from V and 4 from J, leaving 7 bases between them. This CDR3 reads CASSYLSTTGELFF. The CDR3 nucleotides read TGTGCCAGCAGTTACTTATCGACCACCGGGGAGCTGTTTTTT.

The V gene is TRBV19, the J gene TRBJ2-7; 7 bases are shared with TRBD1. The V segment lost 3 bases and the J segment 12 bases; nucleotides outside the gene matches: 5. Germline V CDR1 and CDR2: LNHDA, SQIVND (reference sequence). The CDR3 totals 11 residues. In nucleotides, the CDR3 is TGTGCCAGTAGTATGGGACAGTCGGTGTACTTC. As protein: CASSMGQSVYF.